This T cell receptor beta chain was documented in a study of CD8+ T cells in alopecia areata. Isolated RNA was reverse transcribed into cDNA used as the sequencing template. Assay: immunoSEQ multiplex PCR; the TCRdb copy retains only in-frame clones and omits some. The sample holds 200,000 to 250,000 clones, 66% seen once. The table lists this clone with a few counts. Regarding treatment: oral pan-JAK inhibitor, 5-10 mg twice daily. Germline V gene lookup returns CDR1 ENHRY and CDR2 SYGVKD. V lost 9 bases to trimming and J lost 3 bases; unmatched junction nucleotides: 19. There are 19 residues in the CDR3.

This clonotype originated in a human donor with alopecia areata. Sequenced material: CD4+ T cells sorted from blood, taken around week 42, from a patient treated with tofacitinib. This sequence joins TRBV10-3 and TRBJ1-5, with 11 positions matching TRBD1. The CDR3 bases are TGTGCCATTCACCCCAAGGACAGGGGGCGGCCCGGTGACAATCAGCCCCAGCATTTT. Translating it yields CAIHPKDRGRPGDNQPQHF.